The sequence of this TCR beta chain was determined in a study of technical replicates of blood from a handful of donors. Germline-derived CDR1 and CDR2 are LGHNT and FRNRAP. Between the trimmed V and J ends, which lost 4 bases and 5 bases, there was a span of 6 bases. This CDR3 has 12 residues. Clones were read by immunoSEQ multiplex PCR, and TCRdb kept only the in-frame ones, dropping some. The sample yields about 89,000 clones, around 94% seen once. The material sequenced was T cells isolated from PBMCs. The source of this sequence is a human donor in good health. The gene calls are TRBV12-5 and TRBJ2-1, with D possibly being TRBD2 (6 bases). The CDR3 spells CASGSGDNEQFF. Here the CDR3 DNA reads TGTGCTAGTGGTTCGGGAGACAATGAGCAGTTCTTC.